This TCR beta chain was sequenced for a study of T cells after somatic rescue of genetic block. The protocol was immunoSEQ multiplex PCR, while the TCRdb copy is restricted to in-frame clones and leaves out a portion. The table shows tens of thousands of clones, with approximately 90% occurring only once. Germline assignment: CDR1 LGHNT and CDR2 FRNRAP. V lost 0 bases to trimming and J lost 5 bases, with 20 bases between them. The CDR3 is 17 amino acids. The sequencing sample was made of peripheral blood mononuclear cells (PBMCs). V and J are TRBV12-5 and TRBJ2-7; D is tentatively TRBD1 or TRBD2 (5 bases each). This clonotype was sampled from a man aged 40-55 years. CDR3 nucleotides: TGTGCTAGTGGTTTGGTACTTGTGGGGCAGGAGGTGGACGAGCAGTACTTC. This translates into CASGLVLVGQEVDEQYF.